This T cell receptor beta chain emerged from a study of neurological immune-mediated disorders. TCRdb reprocessed the 5' RACE reads with MiXCR, giving one entry per CDR3 protein. Among about 39,000 distinct CDR3 sequences, around 7.2% were seen once, and the ten largest hold around 5%. Germline V CDR1 and CDR2: MNHEY, SVGEGT. The CDR3 loop spans 13 amino acids. Trimming removed 6 bases at V and 1 base at J, with 9 bases between. This clonotype showed up many times. The TCR comes from a man aged 50 to 60 in good health. Sequencing was carried out using CD4+ T cells from blood. The chain joins TRBV6-2 or TRBV6-3 to TRBJ1-1, with D possibly matching TRBD1 (5 bases). The CDR3 sequence: CASSFTGNTEAFF. CDR3 coding DNA: TGTGCCAGCAGCTTTACAGGGAACACTGAAGCTTTCTTT.